Listed below are T cell receptor beta chains from one sample, sequenced in a study of blood T cell repertoires in COVID-19. Assay used: immunoSEQ multiplex PCR; TCRdb lists only in-frame clones, some missing. The repertoire consists of about 95,000 clones, with roughly four fifths occurring once and the leading ten covering under 5%. The sequencing sample was made of peripheral blood. Receptors were obtained from a man older than 75 with COVID-19, enrolled during active disease. Each CDR3 is given with its conserved first and last residue. The D gene is left open where the match is weak. Expanded clones get a size class; other rows say once, few or many, or leave the size out.

v_gene	abundance	len	j_gene	d_gene	CDR3aa	CDR3nt
TRBV11-2	-	17	TRBJ2-5	TRBD2	CASSSGLAGNSQETQYF	TGTGCCAGCAGCTCGGGACTAGCGGGAAATTCCCAAGAGACCCAGTACTTC
TRBV2	-	16	TRBJ1-6	-	CASSEAQGSYNSPLHF	TGTGCCAGCAGTGAAGCGCAGGGGTCCTATAATTCACCCCTCCACTTT
TRBV5-4	-	13	TRBJ2-1	TRBD2	CASSLSGRSEQFF	TGTGCCAGCAGCTTGAGCGGGAGGAGTGAGCAGTTCTTC
TRBV28	-	15	TRBJ2-3	TRBD2	CASSFSGLAGTTQYF	TGTGCCAGCAGTTTTTCCGGATTAGCGGGGACTACGCAGTATTTT
TRBV5-1	once	14	TRBJ1-2	TRBD1	CASSLDGTGSGYTF	TGCGCCAGCAGCTTGGACGGGACAGGGAGTGGCTACACCTTC
TRBV29-1	-	13	TRBJ1-1	TRBD1	CSVKTGGVTEAFF	TGCAGCGTGAAAACAGGGGGGGTGACTGAAGCTTTCTTT
TRBV19	-	16	TRBJ1-5	TRBD1	CASIYRGDQSNQPQHF	TGTGCCAGTATCTACAGGGGGGATCAGAGCAATCAGCCCCAGCATTTT
TRBV7-2	-	15	TRBJ2-5	-	CASSLGGSGKETQYF	TGTGCCAGCAGCTTAGGTGGGAGTGGGAAAGAGACCCAGTACTTC
TRBV7-2	-	14	TRBJ1-2	-	CASSLRREGYGYTF	TGTGCCAGCAGCCTCCGCCGGGAGGGCTATGGCTACACCTTC
TRBV9	once	15	TRBJ2-5	TRBD2	CASSTSLATGETQYF	TGTGCCAGCAGCACCTCACTAGCGACCGGAGAGACCCAGTACTTC
TRBV27	-	14	TRBJ1-1	-	CASSFMRRNTEAFF	TGTGCCAGCAGTTTCATGCGCCGGAACACTGAAGCTTTCTTT
TRBV6-6	-	14	TRBJ1-2	-	CASSYSLGGGGYTF	TGTGCCAGCAGTTACTCGTTGGGGGGAGGGGGCTACACCTTC
TRBV5-5	-	14	TRBJ1-5	TRBD1	CASSLRTGGQPQHF	TGTGCCAGCAGCTTGAGGACAGGGGGGCAGCCCCAGCATTTT
TRBV30	once	15	TRBJ2-7	TRBD1	CAWSVLGTGAYEQYF	TGTGCCTGGAGTGTACTGGGGACAGGGGCCTACGAGCAGTACTTC
TRBV3-1/TRBV3-2	-	14	TRBJ1-2	TRBD1	CASSPRQGANGYTF	TGTGCCAGCAGCCCCCGACAGGGGGCGAACGGCTACACCTTC
TRBV6-5	-	14	TRBJ2-7	-	CASSYVGTAYEQYF	TGTGCCAGCAGTTACGTGGGCACAGCCTACGAGCAGTACTTC
TRBV2	-	16	TRBJ2-1	-	CASSYDWRPSYNEQFF	TGTGCCAGCAGTTACGACTGGAGGCCGTCCTACAATGAGCAGTTCTTC
TRBV7-8	once	15	TRBJ1-6	-	CASSLARTPGSPLHF	TGTGCCAGCAGCTTAGCCCGGACTCCTGGTTCACCCCTCCACTTT
TRBV7-2	-	15	TRBJ1-2	-	CASSINTGANYGYTF	TGTGCCAGCAGCATCAACACGGGAGCTAACTATGGCTACACCTTC
TRBV9	once	12	TRBJ2-3	-	CASSVGPRTQYF	TGTGCCAGCAGCGTAGGGCCTAGAACGCAGTATTTT
TRBV28	-	13	TRBJ2-3	-	CASQGFRTDTQYF	TGTGCCAGCCAGGGGTTTAGGACAGATACGCAGTATTTT
TRBV2	few	10	TRBJ1-2	-	CASNERGYTF	TGTGCCAGCAATGAGCGTGGCTACACCTTC
TRBV2	-	14	TRBJ2-2	-	CASKSAANTGELFF	TGTGCCAGCAAGTCAGCGGCCAACACCGGGGAGCTGTTTTTT
TRBV19	-	15	TRBJ2-3	-	CASSSRSRGADTQYF	TGTGCCAGTAGTAGTAGGTCCAGGGGCGCAGATACGCAGTATTTT
TRBV3-1/TRBV3-2	once	15	TRBJ2-7	-	CASSQDLYSSYEQYF	TGTGCCAGCAGCCAAGATTTGTACAGCTCCTACGAGCAGTACTTC
TRBV18	few	14	TRBJ1-3	-	CASSSDSSGNTIYF	TGTGCCAGCTCATCCGACAGTTCTGGAAACACCATATATTTT
TRBV6-2/TRBV6-3	once	13	TRBJ1-1	-	CASSLQQNTEAFF	TGTGCCAGCAGTCTACAGCAGAACACTGAAGCTTTCTTT
TRBV27	-	19	TRBJ2-1	-	CASSTWGDTWFSSYNEQFF	TGTGCCAGCAGTACATGGGGAGATACATGGTTCAGCTCCTACAATGAGCAGTTCTTC
TRBV15	-	15	TRBJ1-5	-	CATSRDRGSNQPQHF	TGTGCCACCAGCAGAGATCGGGGGTCCAATCAGCCCCAGCATTTT
TRBV20-1	-	11	TRBJ1-1	-	CSNQGFTEAFF	TGCAGCAATCAGGGGTTCACTGAAGCTTTCTTT
TRBV2	-	13	TRBJ2-5	-	CASSEPRDKTQYF	TGTGCCAGCAGTGAACCCCGGGACAAGACCCAGTACTTC
TRBV30	-	11	TRBJ2-7	-	CAWSAAHEQYF	TGTGCCTGGTCCGCGGCCCACGAGCAGTACTTC
TRBV15	-	18	TRBJ1-4	-	CATSRDRAGHFQSEKLFF	TGTGCCACCAGCAGAGATAGGGCAGGGCACTTCCAAAGTGAAAAACTGTTTTTT
TRBV11-2	-	14	TRBJ2-7	TRBD2	CASGPLAGGNEQYF	TGTGCCAGCGGCCCACTAGCGGGGGGGAACGAGCAGTACTTC
TRBV6-1	once	17	TRBJ2-6	TRBD1	CASSDGTGGSGANVLTF	TGTGCCAGCAGTGACGGGACAGGGGGCTCTGGGGCCAACGTCCTGACTTTC
TRBV4-1	-	13	TRBJ1-2	-	CASRGSGTYGYTF	TGCGCCAGCAGGGGCTCAGGTACCTATGGCTACACCTTC
TRBV5-1	-	15	TRBJ2-5	TRBD2	CASSFSGGVQETQYF	TGCGCCAGCAGCTTTAGCGGGGGGGTCCAAGAGACCCAGTACTTC
TRBV21-1	-	16	TRBJ1-1	-	CASSEQGGVMNTEAFF	TGTGCCAGCAGCGAGCAAGGGGGGGTTATGAACACTGAAGCTTTCTTT
TRBV7-9	-	17	TRBJ1-3	-	CASRPGGRLEIGNTIYF	TGTGCCAGCAGGCCCGGCGGGAGATTGGAGATCGGAAACACCATATATTTT
TRBV6-5	-	15	TRBJ1-2	TRBD1	CASSYTGGAAYGYTF	TGTGCCAGCAGTTATACAGGGGGAGCTGCCTATGGCTACACCTTC
TRBV6-1	-	15	TRBJ2-2	TRBD2	CASSESAGAAGELFF	TGTGCCAGCAGTGAATCGGCGGGAGCAGCTGGGGAGCTGTTTTTT
TRBV27	-	14	TRBJ2-2	TRBD1	CASSLGQGTGELFF	TGTGCCAGCAGTCTTGGACAGGGTACCGGGGAGCTGTTTTTT
TRBV9	-	15	TRBJ1-6	-	CASSVVPEMDSPLHF	TGTGCCAGCAGCGTAGTGCCGGAGATGGATTCACCCCTCCACTTT
TRBV19	-	13	TRBJ2-7	TRBD1	CASSPQTGYEQYF	TGTGCCAGTAGTCCCCAGACAGGGTACGAGCAGTACTTC
TRBV7-6	-	14	TRBJ1-2	-	CASSLGGREHGYTF	TGTGCCAGCAGCTTAGGGGGCAGGGAACATGGCTACACCTTC
TRBV15	-	14	TRBJ2-1	TRBD1	CATSRAGQGYEQFF	TGTGCCACCAGCAGAGCCGGACAGGGGTATGAGCAGTTCTTC
TRBV29-1	-	14	TRBJ2-5	TRBD1	CSAGLTGSGETQYF	TGCAGCGCTGGCTTGACAGGGTCCGGGGAGACCCAGTACTTC
TRBV19	-	16	TRBJ2-4	TRBD1	CASSIGGGQGRNIQYF	TGTGCCAGTAGTATAGGGGGGGGACAGGGGAGAAACATTCAGTACTTC
TRBV20-1	few	11	TRBJ2-7	-	CSADSWGEQYF	TGCAGTGCCGACAGTTGGGGCGAGCAGTACTTC
TRBV19	-	14	TRBJ2-3	TRBD2	CASNAGGPVDTQYF	TGTGCCAGTAATGCGGGGGGGCCGGTAGATACGCAGTATTTT
TRBV30	-	13	TRBJ1-6	TRBD1	CAWKWQGGSPLHF	TGTGCCTGGAAGTGGCAGGGGGGTTCACCCCTCCACTTT
TRBV10-2	many	14	TRBJ2-5	TRBD2	CASSIAGAQETQYF	TGCGCCAGCAGTATAGCGGGGGCCCAAGAGACCCAGTACTTC
TRBV2	-	14	TRBJ1-6	TRBD1	CASSRDRVNSPLHF	TGTGCCAGCAGTCGGGACAGGGTCAATTCACCCCTCCACTTT
TRBV29-1	medium-sized	11	TRBJ1-2	TRBD1	CSVVVSGGPTF	TGCAGCGTTGTGGTTTCAGGGGGCCCCACCTTC
TRBV27	-	12	TRBJ1-6	-	CASSETNSPLHF	TGTGCCAGCAGTGAGACAAATTCACCCCTCCACTTT
TRBV4-1	once	16	TRBJ1-4	-	CASSQVPRVMGEKLFF	TGCGCCAGCAGCCAAGTCCCCAGGGTCATGGGTGAAAAACTGTTTTTT
TRBV6-6	-	16	TRBJ1-1	-	CASEKSRSPVNTEAFF	TGTGCCAGCGAGAAGTCCCGTTCTCCCGTGAACACTGAAGCTTTCTTT